This TCR beta chain was captured by sequencing in a study of shared clonotypes between healthy human individuals. On this clone: The target antigen is unknown.

The table came from immunoSEQ multiplex PCR; TCRdb's copy has only in-frame clones and leaves some out. Among hundreds of thousands of clones listed, 95% to 96% were seen once. Naive-designated CD8 cells lacked CD45RO, were positively enriched for CCR7, and omitted terminally differentiated effector memory CD45RA+ cells. Whole-study results and caveats: Among donors, the sharing of clonotypes was expected to be influenced by sequencing depth. In several donors, about 5% of naive CD4 clonotypes appeared in common. Only a few donors were included, so the genetic and exposure-history diversity represented was limited.

This sequence originates from a young woman in good health. Sequencing was done on a sample of naive CD8+ T cells sorted from blood.

The CDR3 DNA follows: TGTGCCAGCAGTTCGGAGGGGAGGGCCCAGTTCTTC. Translating gives CASSSEGRAQFF. The chain links TRBV27 to TRBJ2-1; 7 positions agree with TRBD2. In germline, CDR1 is MNHEY, CDR2 SMNVEV (reference sequence). After removal of 4 bases from V and 13 bases from J, the junction contained 7 bases not matched to a gene. This CDR3 comprises 12 residues.